The clone carrying this T cell receptor beta chain was recorded a few times. Participant ages covered about 18 to 89 years across 25 or so US areas. Allocation to cohorts depended on clinical history reported by the participants. The assay was immunoSEQ multiplex PCR, and TCRdb's table has in-frame clones only and misses some. Here the sample spans around 190,000 clones, 76% being singletons. The CDR3 length is 17 residues. In germline, CDR1 is LNHDA, CDR2 SQIVND (reference sequence). With 10 bases clipped from V and 3 bases from J, the junction kept 13 bases outside the gene matches. The record originates from a study of blood T cell repertoires in COVID-19. Overall study context: The United States, Italy and Spain supplied acute and convalescent COVID-19 samples.

This rearrangement joins TRBV19 to TRBJ2-3; 13 positions match TRBD2. This TCR was recovered from a woman between 45 and 65 years old with acute COVID-19. Sequencing input: PBMCs or T cells enriched from blood (not recorded which). This CDR3 reads CATKLAGGPISTDTQYF. For the CDR3, the DNA is TGTGCCACCAAACTAGCGGGGGGGCCCATATCAACAGATACGCAGTATTTT.